Reported below is one TCR beta chain. The data originate from a study of CD8 T cells in ankylosing spondylitis. The V and J ends lost 4 bases and 5 bases respectively, with 9 bases between them. The CDR3 is made up of 12 amino acids. Germline V gene lookup returns CDR1 SEHNR and CDR2 FQNEAQ (reference sequence). A single record per CDR3 protein comes from TCRdb applying MiXCR to the 5' RACE reads. The sample records about 160,000 distinct CDR3 sequences, around 43% being singletons. The TCR sequence derives from a male donor with ankylosing spondylitis. The sequenced sample consisted of synovial fluid, either unsorted or a sorted T cell fraction (not recorded which). The chain combines TRBV7-9 with TRBJ2-7; either TRBD1 or TRBD2 may supply D (5 bases each). Here the CDR3 DNA reads TGTGCCAGCAGCTGGATGGGGGACGAGCAGTACTTC. Its translation is CASSWMGDEQYF.